A selection of T cell receptor beta chains follows, all from one sample in a study of cytomegalovirus exposure and HLA in healthy donors. Using immunoSEQ multiplex PCR, the repertoire was profiled, and TCRdb retains in-frame clones only, with some absent. The data hold more than 110,000 clones, with roughly 77% observed a single time. The sequencing input was PBMCs. These TCRs come from a female donor in good health and CMV-seronegative. Each CDR3 is given with its conserved first and last residue. Each record gives: V gene, J gene, clone size, D gene, CDR3 DNA, CDR3 protein. The D gene is left open where the match is weak. Part of the rows lack a size; the others show once, few, many or a class for expanded clones.

TRBV7-2	TRBJ1-2	-	-	TGTGCCAGCAGCCTCCGGGAAGGTTTTAACTATGGCTACACCTTC	CASSLREGFNYGYTF
TRBV28	TRBJ1-3	-	TRBD1	TGTGCCAGCAGACGGGACAGGTCGATGAGTGGAAACACCATATATTTT	CASRRDRSMSGNTIYF
TRBV2	TRBJ2-2	-	-	TGTGCCAGCAGTGTACAACGGGACACCGGGGAGCTGTTTTTT	CASSVQRDTGELFF
TRBV27	TRBJ1-2	-	TRBD1	TGTGCCAGCAGCCTGACAGGGGATGACTATGGCTACACCTTC	CASSLTGDDYGYTF
TRBV6-1	TRBJ2-7	-	-	TGTGCCAGCACAAGTGGCAGCTACGAGCAGTACTTC	CASTSGSYEQYF
TRBV28	TRBJ2-3	-	TRBD2	TGTGCCATCCATAGCGGGAGGGCCGCAGATACGCAGTATTTT	CAIHSGRAADTQYF
TRBV18	TRBJ1-6	many	TRBD1	TGTGCCAGCTCACCAGAAGTCGGGACAGGGAGTTCACCCCTCCACTTT	CASSPEVGTGSSPLHF
TRBV7-2	TRBJ2-7	few	-	TGTGCCAGCAGCAGACGACTCAGCGAGCAGTACTTC	CASSRRLSEQYF
TRBV6-4	TRBJ1-6	-	-	TGTGCCAGCAGTGAAGACAGCACGGCTAATTCACCCCTCCACTTT	CASSEDSTANSPLHF
TRBV30	TRBJ2-1	-	-	TGTGCCTGGTCGAGCTCCTACAATGAGCAGTTCTTC	CAWSSSYNEQFF
TRBV5-1	TRBJ2-5	-	TRBD1	TGCGCCAGCAGCTCGATGACAGGGACGGGGGAGACCCAGTACTTC	CASSSMTGTGETQYF
TRBV2	TRBJ1-1	-	TRBD1	TGTGCCAGCATGGGACAGGGGCCTGAAGCTTTCTTT	CASMGQGPEAFF
TRBV6-5	TRBJ1-1	-	-	TGTGCCAGCAGTTCAACGGGTGAAGCTTTCTTT	CASSSTGEAFF
TRBV9	TRBJ2-3	-	TRBD1	TGTGCCAGCAGCGTAGAGGGGGCCCCCACAGATACGCAGTATTTT	CASSVEGAPTDTQYF
TRBV6-5	TRBJ2-1	-	-	TGTGCCAGCAGGCTCGTCGATAGCTCCTACAATGAGCAGTTCTTC	CASRLVDSSYNEQFF
TRBV15	TRBJ1-2	-	-	TGTGCCACCAGCAGAGATCAGGGGCTCTATGGCTACACCTTC	CATSRDQGLYGYTF
TRBV5-4	TRBJ2-3	-	-	TGTGCCAGCAGCCCCACGGGTCCTCCTGGCACAGATACGCAGTATTTT	CASSPTGPPGTDTQYF
TRBV11-3	TRBJ2-3	-	TRBD1	TGTGCCAGCAGCTTAGAAGGGACAGGGGGCACAGATACGCAGTATTTT	CASSLEGTGGTDTQYF
TRBV4-1	TRBJ1-2	few	-	TGCGCCAGCAGCCAAGATATCAGTGGAGGGAGGGTCTATGGCTACACCTTC	CASSQDISGGRVYGYTF
TRBV6-6	TRBJ2-2	-	-	TGTGCCAGCCGGGAAGAGAGTTATGTGGCCGGGGAGCTGTTTTTT	CASREESYVAGELFF
TRBV28	TRBJ1-1	few	-	TGTGCCAGCCGCGGGGGGTCTGAAGCTTTCTTT	CASRGGSEAFF
TRBV6-6	TRBJ2-7	-	TRBD1	TGTGCCAGCAGCTTACCACCGGGACAGGGTTGTCGGCAGTACTTC	CASSLPPGQGCRQYF
TRBV7-9	TRBJ2-3	-	TRBD1	TGTGCCAGCAGCCCCAGGGACAGGGTGACAGATACGCAGTATTTT	CASSPRDRVTDTQYF
TRBV7-2	TRBJ2-7	-	TRBD2	TGTGCCAGCAGCTTAGCCTCCTGGAGCGGGAGGGCCGGGGAGCAGTACTTC	CASSLASWSGRAGEQYF
TRBV10-3	TRBJ1-1	few	-	TGTGCCATCAACGGTCCCCAGAACACTGAAGCTTTCTTT	CAINGPQNTEAFF
TRBV28	TRBJ2-2	-	TRBD2	TGTGCCAGCAGTTTACAGCGGGGGAACACCGGGGAGCTGTTTTTT	CASSLQRGNTGELFF
TRBV4-1	TRBJ2-3	-	TRBD2	TGCGCCAGCAGCCAGAACCCTAGCGGGGGGGCCATAGATACGCAGTATTTT	CASSQNPSGGAIDTQYF
TRBV4-3	TRBJ2-7	-	-	TGCGCCAGCAGCCAAGAAGGGGCTGCCTACGAGCAGTACTTC	CASSQEGAAYEQYF
TRBV2	TRBJ1-5	few	-	TGTGCCAGCAGCGTCTATAGCAATCAGCCCCAGCATTTT	CASSVYSNQPQHF
TRBV4-1	TRBJ2-1	few	-	TGCGCCAGCAGCCAAGAGCGAAGCCTCTACAATGAGCAGTTCTTC	CASSQERSLYNEQFF
TRBV30	TRBJ2-1	-	-	TGTGCCTTTCGACGGAGGGGCCTCAATGAGCAGTTCTTC	CAFRRRGLNEQFF
TRBV6-5	TRBJ2-5	few	-	TGTGCCAGCAATGGGGGCTACCAAGAGACCCAGTACTTC	CASNGGYQETQYF
TRBV18	TRBJ1-1	-	TRBD1	TGTGCCAGCTCACCACGACAGGGGATCACTGAAGCTTTCTTT	CASSPRQGITEAFF
TRBV2	TRBJ2-3	-	-	TGTGCCAGCAGTGACGCCGACTACGAACTTAGCACAGATACGCAGTATTTT	CASSDADYELSTDTQYF
TRBV27	TRBJ1-2	-	TRBD1	TGTGCCAGCAGTTTATCGGGACAGGGCTACGGCTACACCTTC	CASSLSGQGYGYTF
TRBV29-1	TRBJ1-1	-	-	TGCAGCGTCAATAGGGAGGGGAACACTGAAGCTTTCTTT	CSVNREGNTEAFF
TRBV11-3	TRBJ1-2	-	TRBD1	TGTGCCAGCAGCCATGGTAGCAGGGGGAGGAGTACTAACTATGGCTACACCTTC	CASSHGSRGRSTNYGYTF
TRBV9	TRBJ2-1	-	-	TGTGCCAGCAGCTTCGAGGACAGATACTCCTACAATGAGCAGTTCTTC	CASSFEDRYSYNEQFF
TRBV7-2	TRBJ2-4	-	TRBD2	TGTGCCAGCAGCTTAGACGGGCCGGGCGGGGGTGTGGTCAACATTCAGTACTTC	CASSLDGPGGGVVNIQYF
TRBV12-5	TRBJ2-1	-	TRBD2	TGTGCTAGTGGTTTGGTACGGGGGGTATCTGAGCAGTTCTTC	CASGLVRGVSEQFF
TRBV5-1	TRBJ1-1	-	TRBD1	TGCGCCAGCCGCTACCGGGACAGTTACACTGAAGCTTTCTTT	CASRYRDSYTEAFF
TRBV5-6	TRBJ2-5	-	TRBD1	TGTGCCAGCAGCTTGTGGGACAGGGGGCCAGAGACCCAGTACTTC	CASSLWDRGPETQYF
TRBV14	TRBJ1-1	few	TRBD1	TGTGCCAGCAGCAAGACAGGGGGCTACACTGAAGCTTTCTTT	CASSKTGGYTEAFF
TRBV6-1	TRBJ2-3	-	TRBD2	TGTGCCAGCAGGGGGACTAGCTCAGATACGCAGTATTTT	CASRGTSSDTQYF
TRBV29-1	TRBJ2-1	-	-	TGCAGCGTTGCTAGCGCAACCTACAATGAGCAGTTCTTC	CSVASATYNEQFF
TRBV25-1	TRBJ2-3	-	-	TGTGCCAGCAGGAAGCGGACCGCTAGCACAGATACGCAGTATTTT	CASRKRTASTDTQYF
TRBV7-2	TRBJ1-2	-	-	TGTGCCAGCAGCTTGACAGTCAGCCAGCGAGGCTACACCTTC	CASSLTVSQRGYTF
TRBV20-1	TRBJ1-2	-	-	TGCAGTGCTGCGGAATATGGCTACACCTTC	CSAAEYGYTF
TRBV7-9	TRBJ1-4	-	TRBD1	TGTGCCAGCAGCAACGCCGGGACAGGGATTGAAAAACTGTTTTTT	CASSNAGTGIEKLFF
TRBV30	TRBJ2-3	-	-	TGTGCCTCAGGGGATGTCGGGGTGGGGGATACGCAGTATTTT	CASGDVGVGDTQYF
TRBV10-3	TRBJ1-4	few	-	TGTGCCATCAGTGACGGGGAAGGGTTTGAAAAACTGTTTTTT	CAISDGEGFEKLFF
TRBV7-2	TRBJ1-1	-	-	TGTGCCAGCAGCTTATCGGTGAACACTGAAGCTTTCTTT	CASSLSVNTEAFF
TRBV5-1	TRBJ2-5	-	TRBD1	TGCGCCAGCAACCTTGTGGGACAGGGTGTGGGAGAGACCCAGTACTTC	CASNLVGQGVGETQYF
TRBV9	TRBJ2-3	-	-	TGTGCCAGCAGCGTACTCCCCGGCGGGGAGCCCGCAGATACGCAGTATTTT	CASSVLPGGEPADTQYF
TRBV25-1	TRBJ1-2	-	-	TGTGCCAGCAGTGAATCGGAGGTCTCCCGGCGGGGCTACACCTTC	CASSESEVSRRGYTF
TRBV10-3	TRBJ2-7	once	TRBD1	TGTGCCATCAGTGAAACGGACAGGGGCGAGCAGTACTTC	CAISETDRGEQYF
TRBV19	TRBJ2-1	-	-	TGTGCCAGTAGTATTGGGCACTACAATGAGCAGTTCTTC	CASSIGHYNEQFF
TRBV4-3	TRBJ1-1	-	TRBD1	TGCGCCAGCAGCCAAGAAACCCTCCTCAGGGGGGCTTTCTTT	CASSQETLLRGAFF
TRBV19	TRBJ2-7	once	TRBD2	TGTGCCAGTAGTAAAAGACTAGCGGGGGGGACCTACGAGCAGTACTTC	CASSKRLAGGTYEQYF